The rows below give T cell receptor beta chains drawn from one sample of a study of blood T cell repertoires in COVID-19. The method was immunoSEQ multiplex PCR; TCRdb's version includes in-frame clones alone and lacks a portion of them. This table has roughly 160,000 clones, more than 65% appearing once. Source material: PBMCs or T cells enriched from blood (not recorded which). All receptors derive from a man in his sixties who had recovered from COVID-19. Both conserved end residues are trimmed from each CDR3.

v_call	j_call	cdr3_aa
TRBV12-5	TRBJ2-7	ASGLGGPGHRNEQY
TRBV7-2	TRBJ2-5	ASSYGQTKETQY
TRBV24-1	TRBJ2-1	ATSDHSGRGEQF
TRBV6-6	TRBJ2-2	ASRGGLNTGELF
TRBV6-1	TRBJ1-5	ASSAAVKGTGMLSPQH
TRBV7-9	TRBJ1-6	ASSFLGTDPTLH
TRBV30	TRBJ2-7	AWTSGGEQY
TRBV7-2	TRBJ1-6	ASSFGQGYNSPLH
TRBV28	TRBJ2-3	ASRGTTSSTDTQY
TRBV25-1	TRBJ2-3	ASSDQTLPYTQY
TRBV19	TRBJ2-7	ASSSNPGTGHGEQY
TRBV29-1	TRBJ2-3	SVRTSGSKSTQY
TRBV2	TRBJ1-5	ASSLRPNQPQH
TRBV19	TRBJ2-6	ASGNEGVRSGANVLT
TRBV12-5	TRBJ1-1	ASAPLTGTEAF
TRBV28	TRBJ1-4	ASRSPGQYNEKLF
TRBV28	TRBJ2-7	ASMSGTVYEQY
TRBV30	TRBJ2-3	AWNSEGSPGTSGVSTDTQY
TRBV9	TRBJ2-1	ASSVSQREGYNEQF
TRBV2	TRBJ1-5	ASSEWGTGNQPQH
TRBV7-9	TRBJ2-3	ASSRELAVGDTQY
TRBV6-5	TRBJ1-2	ASSPTGANYGYT
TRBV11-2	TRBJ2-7	ASSLPGPGTVD
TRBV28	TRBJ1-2	ASGDRGQGPYGYT
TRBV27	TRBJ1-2	ASRATGAMKRGYT
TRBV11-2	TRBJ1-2	ASSPVGGGGYT
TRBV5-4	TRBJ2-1	ASSRPSGGYNEQF
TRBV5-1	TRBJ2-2	ASSVTGTANTGELF
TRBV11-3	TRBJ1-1	ASSLGGQSSLMNTEAF
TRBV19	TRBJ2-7	ASSSLRYDEQY
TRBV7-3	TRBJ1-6	ASSLTGDHGNSPLH
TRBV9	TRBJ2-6	ASSPRGFDSGANVLT
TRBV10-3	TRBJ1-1	AISVGRETTEAF
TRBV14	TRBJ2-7	ASSPRGRLGEQY
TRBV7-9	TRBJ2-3	ASSFLSLADTQY
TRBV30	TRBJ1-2	AWSAGQGNYGYT